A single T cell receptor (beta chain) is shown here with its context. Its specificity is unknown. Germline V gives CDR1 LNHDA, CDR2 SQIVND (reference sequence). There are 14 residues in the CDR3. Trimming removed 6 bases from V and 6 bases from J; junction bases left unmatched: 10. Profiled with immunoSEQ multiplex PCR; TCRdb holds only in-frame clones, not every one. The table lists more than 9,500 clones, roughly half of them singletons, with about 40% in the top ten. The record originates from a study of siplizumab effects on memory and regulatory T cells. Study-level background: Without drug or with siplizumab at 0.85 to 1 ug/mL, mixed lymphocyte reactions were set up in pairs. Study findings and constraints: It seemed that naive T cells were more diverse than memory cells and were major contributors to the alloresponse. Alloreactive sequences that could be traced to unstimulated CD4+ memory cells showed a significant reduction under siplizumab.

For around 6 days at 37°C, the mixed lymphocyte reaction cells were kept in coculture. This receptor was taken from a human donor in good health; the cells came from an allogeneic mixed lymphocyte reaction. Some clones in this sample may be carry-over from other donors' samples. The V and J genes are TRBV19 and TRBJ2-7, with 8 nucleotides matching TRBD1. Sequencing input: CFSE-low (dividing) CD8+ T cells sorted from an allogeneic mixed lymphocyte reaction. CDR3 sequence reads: CASSPGQGAGEQYF. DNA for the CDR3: TGTGCCAGTAGCCCGGGGCAGGGGGCTGGCGAGCAGTACTTC.